The 17 T cell receptor beta chains in this list originate from one sample, sequenced in a study of shared clonotypes between healthy human individuals. Method: immunoSEQ multiplex PCR; TCRdb's copy keeps in-frame clones and lacks some. Of about 2 million clones listed, about 95% are singletons. Positive CCR7 selection of CD45RO-negative cells yielded the naive CD8 cells, and terminally differentiated effector memory CD45RA+ cells were excluded. Sequenced input: naive CD8+ T cells sorted from blood. These receptors came from a young man in good health.

The CDR3 sequence is CASSYSLGPPNEKLFF. The CDR3 DNA follows: TGTGCCAGCAGTTACTCTTTGGGGCCGCCTAATGAAAAACTGTTTTTT. The rearrangement joins TRBV6-6 to TRBJ1-4, with D possibly TRBD1 on 5 matching bases. Looked up from germline, CDR1 is MNHNY and CDR2 is SVGAGI (reference sequence). The V gene lost 0 bases and the J gene lost 3 bases, with 11 bases spanning the gap. CDR3 length: 16 residues.

Remarks on this clone: Other DNA sequences in this specimen translate into the identical CDR3. V usage is TRBV20-1 and J usage is TRBJ2-5; D remains ambiguous. The CDR3 totals 10 residues. Per germline, CDR1 DFQATT and CDR2 SNEGSKA (reference sequence). The V gene lost 6 bases and the J gene lost 3 bases, with 5 bases spanning the gap. The CDR3 bases are TGCAGTGCACGGAAAGAGACCCAGTACTTC. Its translation: CSARKETQYF.

Only one count was recorded for this clone. V is TRBV6-1 and J is TRBJ2-6; tentative D call: TRBD2 (5 bases). This CDR3 region has 17 residues. Trimming removed 3 bases at V and 0 bases at J, with 12 bases between. The V gene's germline CDR1 is MNHNS and CDR2 SASEGT. CDR3 bases: TGTGCCAGCAGTGATGCGGAGGCCTACTCTGGGGCCAACGTCCTGACTTTC. Translation: CASSDAEAYSGANVLTF.

The chain carries TRBV27 and TRBJ1-1; unclear D gene. Germline loops: CDR1 MNHEY, CDR2 SMNVEV (reference sequence). Trimming took 7 bases from V and 11 from J, leaving 14 bases between them. CDR3 length equals 11 residues. CDR3 bases: TGTGCCAGCACCATGGGCGGGGATGCTTTCTTT. Translating it yields CASTMGGDAFF.

The V gene is TRBV7-8, the J gene TRBJ1-1; the D gene is possibly TRBD1 (6 bases). Trimming shortened V by 2 bases and J by 2 bases, and 15 bases separated the two germline ends. The CDR3 spans 16 residues. CDR1 and CDR2 (germline): SGHVS, FQNEAQ. In nucleotides, the CDR3 is TGTGCCAGCAGCTTATGGTGGACAGATGATAACACTGAAGCTTTCTTT. Its translation is CASSLWWTDDNTEAFF.

This clone occurred once. The V gene is TRBV7-9, the J gene TRBJ1-1; D unresolved. The germline V gene has CDR1 SEHNR and CDR2 FQNEAQ (reference sequence). Trimming removed 5 bases from V and 4 bases from J, with 17 bases in between. The CDR3 sequence is 15 residues long. The DNA of the CDR3 is TGTGCCAGCAGCCTCCTGGGCCCCGGAGGCACTGAAGCTTTCTTT. Translation gives CASSLLGPGGTEAFF.

This clone was picked up one time. Other nucleotide sequences from this sample produce the same CDR3. This CDR3 is CASSFSGSSYNEQFF. In DNA form, the CDR3 reads TGTGCCAGCAGTTTTAGCGGGAGTTCCTACAATGAGCAGTTCTTC. The chain joins TRBV27 to TRBJ2-1; TRBD2 aligns across 9 bases. V gave up 3 bases and J gave up 1 base; unmatched junction bases: 1. The CDR3 has 15 amino acids. Per germline, CDR1 MNHEY and CDR2 SMNVEV (reference sequence).

The CDR3 DNA is TGTGCCAGCAGTTTCGGGGGACCGGGCACAGATACGCAGTATTTT. Translated: CASSFGGPGTDTQYF. This rearrangement joins TRBV28 to TRBJ2-3, with D maybe TRBD2 (6 bases). The germline V gene encodes CDR1 MDHEN and CDR2 SYDVKM. The CDR3 runs to 15 residues. Trimming removed 3 bases from V and 1 base from J, with 11 bases in between.

The chain recombines TRBV6-5 with TRBJ1-1, with TRBD1 identical over 7 bases. With 0 bases clipped from V and 6 bases from J, the junction kept 4 bases outside the gene matches. The CDR3 has 14 amino acids. Germline V gives CDR1 MNHEY, CDR2 SVGAGI. The CDR3 sequence: CASSYSSQGAEAFF. DNA of the CDR3: TGTGCCAGCAGTTACTCGAGTCAGGGGGCTGAAGCTTTCTTT.

This rearrangement joins TRBV4-1 to TRBJ2-3, with D unresolved. CDR1 and CDR2 from the germline V gene are MGHRA and YSYEKL. The length of the CDR3 is 13 residues. The V end was cut by 3 bases, the J end by 1 base, with 5 bases between. For the CDR3, the DNA is TGCGCCAGCAGCCATCCGGGCACAGATACGCAGTATTTT. It translates to CASSHPGTDTQYF.

This sequence joins TRBV11-1 and TRBJ2-7; D gene uncertain. This CDR3 comprises 13 residues. Germline CDR1 is SGHAT and CDR2 is FQDESV (reference sequence). V lost 5 bases to trimming and J lost 3 bases, with 11 bases between them. The CDR3 DNA sequence: TGTGCCAGCAGCCCGTCTATTAGCTACGAGCAGTACTTC. Its translation is CASSPSISYEQYF.

Concerning this clone itself: Other DNA variants within this sample encode the same CDR3. The J gene is TRBJ2-2, the V gene TRBV28, with 11 nucleotides matching TRBD1. Trimming took 4 bases from V and 8 from J; bases not matched to a gene: 3. From germline, CDR1 is MDHEN and CDR2 SYDVKM. The CDR3 extends over 14 amino acids. CDR3 residues: CASSWTGGGGELFF. The CDR3 DNA reads as TGTGCCAGCAGTTGGACAGGGGGCGGTGGGGAGCTGTTTTTT.

This rearrangement joins TRBV6-5 to TRBJ2-7, with D possibly being TRBD1 or TRBD2 (6 bases each). Germline-derived CDR1 and CDR2 are MNHEY and SVGAGI. This CDR3 is built from 16 residues. The V gene lost 0 bases and the J gene lost 4 bases, with 16 bases spanning the gap. CDR3 amino acids: CASSYSTQGLDYEQYF. Written as DNA, the CDR3 is TGTGCCAGCAGTTACTCGACACAGGGACTCGATTACGAGCAGTACTTC.

The gene calls are TRBV7-9 and TRBJ2-1; 7 nucleotides match TRBD1. The germline V gene encodes CDR1 SEHNR and CDR2 FQNEAQ (reference sequence). This CDR3 is 18 amino acids long. V was pared by 5 bases and J by 5 bases, with 18 bases of the junction left unmatched. In DNA form, the CDR3 reads TGTGCCAGCAGCCCCCATGGCCTACAGGGGTGGGAAAACAATGAGCAGTTCTTC. Amino acid sequence: CASSPHGLQGWENNEQFF.

The chain is built from TRBV5-1 and TRBJ2-1; 14 bases match TRBD2. After removal of 0 bases from V and 3 bases from J, the junction contained 5 bases not matched to a gene. This CDR3 comprises 18 residues. Germline V lookup: CDR1 SGHRS, CDR2 YFSETQ. Written as DNA, the CDR3 is TGCGCCAGCAGCTTGGGACTAGCGGGAGGGAAGGACTACAATGAGCAGTTCTTC. Amino acids: CASSLGLAGGKDYNEQFF. The full variable domain, completed using reference TRBV5-1 and TRBJ2-1, is KAGVTQTPRYLIKTRGQQVTLSCSPISGHRSVSWYQQTPGQGLQFLFEYFSETQRNKGNFPGRFSGRQFSNSRSEMNVSTLELGDSALYLCASSLGLAGGKDYNEQFFGPGTRLTVL.

This chain uses TRBV27 with TRBJ1-6; no clear D gene. This CDR3 is 14 amino acids long. Germline-derived CDR1 and CDR2 are MNHEY and SMNVEV (reference sequence). Between the trimmed V and J ends, which lost 3 bases and 8 bases, there was a span of 11 bases. CDR3 coding DNA: TGTGCCAGCAGTTTCCTCTCGCAGGATTCACCCCTCCACTTT. Translated: CASSFLSQDSPLHF.

The chain recombines TRBV21-1 with TRBJ1-4. TRBV21-1 is a listed pseudogene. The CDR3 is made up of 15 amino acids. DNA for the CDR3: TGTGCCAGCAGCAAAGTAAGGAGGTTTGGTGAAAAACTGTTTTTT. It translates to CASSKVRRFGEKLFF.